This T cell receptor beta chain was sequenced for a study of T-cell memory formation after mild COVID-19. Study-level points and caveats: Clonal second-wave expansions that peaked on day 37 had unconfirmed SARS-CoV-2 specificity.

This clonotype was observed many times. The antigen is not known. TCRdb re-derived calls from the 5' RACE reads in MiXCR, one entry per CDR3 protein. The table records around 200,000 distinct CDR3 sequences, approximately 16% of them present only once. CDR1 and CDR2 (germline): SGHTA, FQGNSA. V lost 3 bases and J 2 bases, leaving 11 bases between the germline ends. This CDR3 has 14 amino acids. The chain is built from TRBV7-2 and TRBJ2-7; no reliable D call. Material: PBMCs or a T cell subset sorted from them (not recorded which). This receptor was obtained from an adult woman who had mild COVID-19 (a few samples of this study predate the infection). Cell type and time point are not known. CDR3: CASSLGYSTYEQYF. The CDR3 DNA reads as TGTGCCAGCAGCTTGGGCTACTCAACCTACGAGCAGTACTTC.